This T cell receptor (beta chain) was recovered during a study of blood T cell repertoires in COVID-19. Study-wide background: Acute-phase and convalescent COVID-19 samples originated in the United States, Italy and Spain. T cells, B-cell-depleted T cells, or PBMCs provided the cDNA or gDNA that served as material.

Some clones are missing from TCRdb's copy, which holds only in-frame ones; the method was immunoSEQ multiplex PCR. The repertoire holds approximately 180,000 clones, with roughly nine tenths as singletons. The junction had 8 bases not matched to a gene; V was cut back by 7 bases and J by 4 bases. Germline V gives CDR1 SEHNR, CDR2 FQNEAQ (reference sequence). There are 15 residues in the CDR3. Specimen: PBMCs or T cells enriched from blood (not recorded which). This chain connects TRBV7-9 to TRBJ2-3; 10 nucleotides agree with TRBD2. This TCR came from a middle-aged woman with acute COVID-19. As DNA, the CDR3 is TGTGCCAGCATGAATAGCGGGGGGACCCCAGATACGCAGTATTTT. It translates to CASMNSGGTPDTQYF.